The rows below give T cell receptor beta chains drawn from one sample of a study of vaccination and CD4 T cells after COVID-19. MiXCR, applied by TCRdb to the PCR reads, yields one record per CDR3 protein. The sample has some 7,000 distinct CDR3 sequences, around 30% seen once; the top ten hold 33%. These TCRs' antigens remain unknown. The sample comprised CD4+ T cells from blood, cultured in vitro. The receptors originated from a human donor in good health. The CDR3 runs from the conserved cysteine through the conserved F or W. The D gene is left open where the match is weak. Only some rows state a clone size, as once, few, many or a class for expanded clones.

j_gene	v_gene	d_gene	abundance	len	CDR3nt	CDR3aa
TRBJ1-6	TRBV20-1	.	.	13	TGCAGTGCTAGAGTGGATCCGGGTTCACCCCTCCACTTT	CSARVDPGSPLHF
TRBJ1-1	TRBV12-5	.	.	12	TGTGCTAGTGGTCCGGGGGTCCTCCGGGCTTTCTTT	CASGPGVLRAFF
TRBJ1-6	TRBV20-1	TRBD1	medium-sized	14	TGCAGTGCTAGACCGGGACAGGGGTCTTCACCCCTCCACTTT	CSARPGQGSSPLHF
TRBJ2-7	TRBV2	.	.	15	TGTGCCAGCAGGGACCTAGTTGGCGCACCCTACGAGCAGTACTTC	CASRDLVGAPYEQYF
TRBJ1-2	TRBV25-1	TRBD1	.	15	TGTGCCAGCAGTGAGCCGGGACAGCAAGTCGATGGCTACACCTTC	CASSEPGQQVDGYTF
TRBJ1-2	TRBV25-1	.	few	14	TGTGCCAGCAGTGAATTGCGGAACTTCCATGGCTACACCTTC	CASSELRNFHGYTF
TRBJ1-6	TRBV30	TRBD1	.	13	TGTGCCTGGGGAGGGACAGGGGATTCACCCCTCCACTTT	CAWGGTGDSPLHF
TRBJ2-3	TRBV7-3	TRBD1	.	13	TGTGCCAGCAGCACGGACAGGACAGATACGCAGTATTTT	CASSTDRTDTQYF
TRBJ1-4	TRBV6-5	.	.	14	TGTGCCAGCAGTTGGGGCGATACTAATGAAAAACTGTTTTTT	CASSWGDTNEKLFF
TRBJ1-2	TRBV11-2	.	.	15	TGTGCCAGCAGCTTAGCGTATGAGGGGGTTCATGGCTACACCTTC	CASSLAYEGVHGYTF
TRBJ1-1	TRBV7-3	.	few	13	TGTGCCAGCAGCTTAGTAGGGAACACTGAAGCTTTCTTT	CASSLVGNTEAFF
TRBJ2-7	TRBV7-8	.	few	12	TGTGCCAGCAGCCGAGACCGCTTCGAGCAGTACTTC	CASSRDRFEQYF
TRBJ1-2	TRBV29-1	.	.	12	TGCAGCGTTGTAAAACAGGGTTATGGCTACACCTTC	CSVVKQGYGYTF
TRBJ2-7	TRBV20-1	TRBD2	few	16	TGCAGTGCTAGCCCTCTAGCGGGGGTCGTCCTCTACGAGCAGTACTTC	CSASPLAGVVLYEQYF
TRBJ1-6	TRBV11-2	.	few	13	TGTGCCAGCAGCTTAACCAACGATTCACCCCTCCACTTT	CASSLTNDSPLHF
TRBJ2-1	TRBV4-2	TRBD2	.	16	TGTGCCAGCAGCCAAGATCCGGCGGGGGTATACAATGAGCAGTTCTTC	CASSQDPAGVYNEQFF
TRBJ2-7	TRBV7-2	TRBD1	.	13	TGTGCCAGCAGCCTAGGGACAGGGTACGAGCAGTACTTC	CASSLGTGYEQYF
TRBJ2-2	TRBV6-4	TRBD2	few	16	TGTGCCAGCAGTGACAAGCGGGGGGCTGACACCGGGGAGCTGTTTTTT	CASSDKRGADTGELFF
TRBJ1-1	TRBV15	.	few	14	TGTGCCACCAGCAGACCTGGACACTTCACTGAAGCTTTCTTT	CATSRPGHFTEAFF
TRBJ1-1	TRBV6-5	.	.	13	TGTGCCAGCAGTTACGTCCGGGGCCGTGAAGCTTTCTTT	CASSYVRGREAFF
TRBJ2-1	TRBV6-1	TRBD2	few	15	TGTGCCAGCAGTGAACTAGCGGGGGGCTACAATGAGCAGTTCTTC	CASSELAGGYNEQFF
TRBJ2-5	TRBV7-3	.	.	14	TGTGCCAGCAGCCCCGGACAGACGAAAGAGACCCAGTACTTC	CASSPGQTKETQYF
TRBJ1-1	TRBV6-2/TRBV6-3	.	.	11	TGTGCCAGCAGTTACCCTATCGCCCCTCAGTTT	CASSYPIAPQF
TRBJ2-7	TRBV12-3/TRBV12-4	TRBD2	.	15	TGTGCCAGCAGGGACCGTACTAGCGGGGCCTACGAGCAGTACTTC	CASRDRTSGAYEQYF
TRBJ2-5	TRBV11-3	.	.	13	TGTGCCAGCGATCAGGGGACCCAAGAGACCCAGTACTTC	CASDQGTQETQYF
TRBJ1-2	TRBV25-1	.	medium-sized	12	TGTGCCAGCAGTAGAGTAGGGTATGGCTACACCTTC	CASSRVGYGYTF
TRBJ2-5	TRBV6-1	TRBD2	.	15	TGTGCCAGCAGTGAAACCAGCGGGGGTGGGGAGACCCAGTACTTC	CASSETSGGGETQYF
TRBJ1-6	TRBV27	.	medium-sized	15	TGTGCCAGCAGTCCCTCGGACATTGGTAATTCACCCCTCCACTTT	CASSPSDIGNSPLHF
TRBJ2-5	TRBV30	.	.	13	TGTGCCTGGAGTGTACCAGGGCAAAAGACCCAGTACTTC	CAWSVPGQKTQYF
TRBJ1-5	TRBV2	.	.	13	TGTGCCAGCAGGAGGACAGGCAATCAGCCCCAGCATTTT	CASRRTGNQPQHF
TRBJ1-1	TRBV3-1	TRBD1	.	14	TGTGCCAGCAGCCCCACGGACAGGGACGGGGTAGCTTTCTTT	CASSPTDRDGVAFF
TRBJ1-1	TRBV27	TRBD1	few	18	TGTGCCAGCAGTAGTTACCGGGACAGGGGGCGAGATGGCTTTGAAGCTTTCTTT	CASSSYRDRGRDGFEAFF
TRBJ1-2	TRBV5-1	.	.	13	TGCGCCAGCAGGGAGTTTCCCACGAATGGCTACACCTTC	CASREFPTNGYTF
TRBJ2-7	TRBV7-2	TRBD2	.	15	TGTGCCAGCAGCTTAAACCTAGCGGGGGCTTACGAGCAGTACTTC	CASSLNLAGAYEQYF
TRBJ1-1	TRBV20-1	.	few	11	TGCAGTGCTAGTCGACAGATTGAAGCTTTCTTT	CSASRQIEAFF
TRBJ1-1	TRBV7-3	TRBD1	few	13	TGTGCCAGCAGTGAGACAGGGAATACTGAAGCTTTCTTT	CASSETGNTEAFF
TRBJ1-3	TRBV10-1	TRBD1	.	14	TGCGCCAGTTCCCGGGACAGCTCTGGAAACACCATATATTTT	CASSRDSSGNTIYF
TRBJ1-5	TRBV27	.	large	14	TGTGCCAGCAGCCCACCGGACCCGACACAGCCCCAGCATTTT	CASSPPDPTQPQHF
TRBJ1-1	TRBV20-1	.	.	12	TGCAGTGCTAGAGAGACAGACACTGAAGCTTTCTTT	CSARETDTEAFF
TRBJ1-1	TRBV6-1	TRBD1	medium-sized	15	TGTGCCAGCACTCCCGACAGGGGGCTTTACACTGAAGCTTTCTTT	CASTPDRGLYTEAFF
TRBJ1-2	TRBV6-4	.	few	13	TGTGCCAGCAGTCAAACAGGGTACTATGGCTACACCTTC	CASSQTGYYGYTF